The 11 T cell receptor beta chains reported below all come from one sample, sequenced in a study of shared clonotypes between healthy human individuals. Produced via immunoSEQ multiplex PCR; TCRdb's table is partial and in-frame only. The repertoire holds around 1.1 million clones, with approximately 75% as singletons. Sequenced sample: memory CD4+ T cells from PBMCs. The sample's subset: CD45RA-negative fraction. All receptors derive from a man younger than 35 in good health. Some clones in this sample may be carry-over from other donors' samples.

As to this clone: Other DNA variants within this sample encode the same CDR3. The J gene is TRBJ1-1, the V gene TRBV9; no firm D call. The CDR3 is made up of 13 amino acids. Between the trimmed V and J ends, which lost 0 bases and 4 bases, there was a span of 7 bases. Germline loops: CDR1 SGDLS, CDR2 YYNGEE. Written as DNA, the CDR3 is TGTGCCAGCAGCGTAGGAAGAGGCACTGAAGCTTTCTTT. This encodes CASSVGRGTEAFF.

V is TRBV7-3 and J is TRBJ2-1; D is unresolved. The CDR3 is made up of 15 amino acids. From germline, CDR1 is SGHTA and CDR2 FQGTGA. With 2 bases removed from V and 2 bases from J, the gap between germline ends came to 10 bases. This CDR3 reads CASSLLSNPYNEQFF. Written as DNA, the CDR3 is TGTGCCAGCAGCTTACTTAGCAATCCCTACAATGAGCAGTTCTTC.

This chain joins TRBV10-2 and TRBJ2-5, with 9 bases fitting TRBD1. Gene TRBJ2-7 matches the end of the DNA better, so the J call may be wrong. Per germline, CDR1 WSHSY and CDR2 SAAADI. The CDR3 is 14 amino acids. CDR3 loop: CASIQGANSYEQYF. CDR3 coding DNA: TGCGCCAGCATACAGGGGGCAAACTCCTACGAGCAGTACTTC.

The DNA of the CDR3 is TGTGCCAGCAGTTATCAATTGTCCACTATAGGGAATGAGCAGTTCTTC. Its protein product is CASSYQLSTIGNEQFF. The rearrangement links TRBV6-5 to TRBJ2-1; no reliable D call. The CDR3 extends over 16 amino acids. In germline, CDR1 is MNHEY, CDR2 SVGAGI. Trimming took off 3 bases at V and 7 bases at J, with 19 bases between the two ends.

The chain recombines TRBV19 with TRBJ2-3; no reliable D call. V was cut by 0 bases and J by 4 bases, with 5 bases left in between. Germline V lookup: CDR1 LNHDA, CDR2 SQIVND (reference sequence). There are 13 residues in the CDR3. The CDR3 coding sequence is TGTGCCAGTAGTATAGACCCGTCAGATACGCAGTATTTT. It codes for CASSIDPSDTQYF.

This clone was recorded once. The chain uses TRBV6-1 and TRBJ1-5; D possibly corresponds to TRBD1 (5 bases). Trimming removed 4 bases at V and 1 base at J, with 17 bases between. The length of the CDR3 is 17 residues. CDR1 and CDR2 (germline): MNHNS, SASEGT. The CDR3, as DNA: TGTGCCAGCAGTGGGACACAAACACGGCGGAGCAATCAGCCCCAGCATTTT. It specifies CASSGTQTRRSNQPQHF.

J is TRBJ2-2 and V is TRBV5-1; D ambiguous. V lost 5 bases and J lost 2, with 10 bases in between. This CDR3 has 14 residues. Germline loops: CDR1 SGHRS, CDR2 YFSETQ. CDR3 nucleotides: TGCGCCAGCAGTCGACTTGAAAACACCGGGGAGCTGTTTTTT. Its protein is CASSRLENTGELFF.

V is TRBV7-2 and J is TRBJ2-7; TRBD1 matches at 9 bases. V gave up 0 bases and J gave up 6 bases; unmatched junction bases: 3. Per germline, CDR1 SGHTA and CDR2 FQGNSA. CDR3 length: 14 amino acids. For the CDR3, the DNA is TGTGCCAGCAGCTTAGCTAGGGACAGGGTCGAGCAGTACTTC. Encoded protein: CASSLARDRVEQYF.

The genes are TRBV11-3 and TRBJ1-2, with D maybe TRBD1 (6 bases). Trimming removed 2 bases from V and 3 bases from J, with 13 bases in between. The CDR3 contains 15 residues. The V gene's germline CDR1 is SGHNT and CDR2 YENEEA. The CDR3 loop reads CASSLYRRGDYGYTF. The CDR3 DNA reads as TGTGCCAGCAGCTTATACCGCAGGGGAGACTATGGCTACACCTTC.

The chain couples TRBV5-1 to TRBJ2-3; D is undetermined. The CDR3 totals 16 residues. The germline V and J ends were trimmed by 0 bases and 0 bases, with 11 bases remaining between them. Germline CDR1 reads SGHRS; CDR2 reads YFSETQ. CDR3 protein: CASSLAGRRSTDTQYF. CDR3 bases: TGCGCCAGCAGCTTGGCGGGCAGGCGAAGCACAGATACGCAGTATTTT.

The rearrangement links TRBV7-2 to TRBJ2-7; 8 nucleotides match TRBD2. This CDR3 contains 14 residues. The junction had 2 bases not matched to a gene; V was cut back by 1 base and J by 3 bases. The germline V gene has CDR1 SGHTA and CDR2 FQGNSA. CDR3 nucleotides: TGTGCCAGCAGCTTAGATACTAGCGGCTACGAGCAGTACTTC. This sequence encodes CASSLDTSGYEQYF.